This T cell receptor (beta chain) was recorded in a study of T cell responses to AZD1222 COVID-19 vaccine. Profiling relied on immunoSEQ multiplex PCR, and the TCRdb table lists in-frame clones only, not all of them. The sample holds about 29,000 clones, roughly 93% seen once. Study outcomes and limitations: White British people made up most donors, females outnumbered males, and clonal diversity was possibly underestimated. Baseline seropositives among AZD1222 recipients totaled only five or six. Reportedly, nearly half of unique spike TCRs recognized epitopes outside B.1.351/B.1.1.7 mutations.

On this clone: Its matching antigen is unknown.

The CDR3 consists of 14 residues. The germline V gene has CDR1 MNHEY and CDR2 SMNVEV (reference sequence). V gave up 3 bases and J gave up 8 bases, with 15 bases separating them. The TCR originated in an adult in good health. V gene TRBV27 combines with J gene TRBJ2-3, with TRBD2 as a possible D gene (6 bases). Sequencing was performed on peripheral blood, taken on day 0 of AZD1222 vaccination. CDR3: CASSLAGFGGTQYF. The CDR3 nucleotides are TGTGCCAGCAGTTTGGCGGGGTTCGGGGGTACGCAGTATTTT.